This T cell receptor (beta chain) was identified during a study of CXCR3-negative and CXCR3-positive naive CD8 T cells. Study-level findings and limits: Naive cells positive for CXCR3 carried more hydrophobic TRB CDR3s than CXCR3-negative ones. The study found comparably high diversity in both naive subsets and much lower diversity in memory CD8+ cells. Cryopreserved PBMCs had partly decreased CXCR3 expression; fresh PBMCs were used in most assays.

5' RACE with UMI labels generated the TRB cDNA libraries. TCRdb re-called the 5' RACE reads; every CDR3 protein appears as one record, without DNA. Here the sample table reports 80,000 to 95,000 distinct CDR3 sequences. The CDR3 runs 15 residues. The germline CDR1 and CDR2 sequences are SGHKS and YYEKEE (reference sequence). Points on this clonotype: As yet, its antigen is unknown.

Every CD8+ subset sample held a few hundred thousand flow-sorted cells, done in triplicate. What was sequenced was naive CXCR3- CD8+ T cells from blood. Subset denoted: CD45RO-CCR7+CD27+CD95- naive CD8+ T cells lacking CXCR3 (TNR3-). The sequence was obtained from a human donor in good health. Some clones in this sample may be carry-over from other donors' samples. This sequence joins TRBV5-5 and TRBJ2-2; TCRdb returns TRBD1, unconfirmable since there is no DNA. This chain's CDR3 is CASSTGTENTGELFF. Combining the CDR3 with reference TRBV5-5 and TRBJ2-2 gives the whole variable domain DAGVTQSPTHLIKTRGQQVTLRCSPISGHKSVSWYQQVLGQGPQFIFQYYEKEERGRGNFPDRFSARQFPNYSSELNVNALLLGDSALYLCASSTGTENTGELFFGEGSRLTVL.